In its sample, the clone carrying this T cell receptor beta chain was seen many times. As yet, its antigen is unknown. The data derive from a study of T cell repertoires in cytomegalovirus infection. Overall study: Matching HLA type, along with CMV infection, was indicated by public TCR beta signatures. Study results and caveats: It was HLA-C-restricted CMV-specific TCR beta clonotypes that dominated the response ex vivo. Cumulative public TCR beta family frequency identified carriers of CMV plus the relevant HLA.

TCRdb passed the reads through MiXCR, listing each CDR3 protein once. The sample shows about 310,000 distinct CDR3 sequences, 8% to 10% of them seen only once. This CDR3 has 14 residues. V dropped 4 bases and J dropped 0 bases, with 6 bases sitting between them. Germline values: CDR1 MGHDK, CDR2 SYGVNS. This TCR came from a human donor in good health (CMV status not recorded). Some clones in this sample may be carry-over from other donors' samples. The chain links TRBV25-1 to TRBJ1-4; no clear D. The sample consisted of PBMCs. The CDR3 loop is CASSAVATNEKLFF. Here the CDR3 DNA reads TGTGCCAGCAGTGCAGTAGCAACTAATGAAAAACTGTTTTTT. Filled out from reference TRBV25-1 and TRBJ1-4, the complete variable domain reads EADIYQTPRYLVIGTGKKITLECSQTMGHDKMYWYQQDPGMELHLIHYSYGVNSTEKGDLSSESTVSRIRTEHFPLTLESARPSHTSQYLCASSAVATNEKLFFGSGTQLSVL.